The rows below give T cell receptor beta chains drawn from one sample of a study of blood T cell repertoires in COVID-19. Repertoires were generated with immunoSEQ multiplex PCR, while TCRdb's copy carries only in-frame clones and drops some. The table has more than 100,000 clones, approximately 89% seen once. The sequencing sample was made of peripheral blood. Receptors were obtained from a woman aged 80 or over in a cohort sampled during active COVID-19. The CDR3 runs from the conserved cysteine through the conserved F or W. The D gene is left open where the match is weak. The listing skips clone size in some rows; elsewhere it reads once, few, many or a size class.

CDR3 length: 21; J gene: TRBJ2-2; clone size: .; V gene: TRBV27; D gene: TRBD1; CDR3 protein: CASSRRGPGQGVGGGTGELFF; CDR3 DNA: TGTGCCAGCAGTCGCCGAGGCCCGGGACAGGGAGTGGGGGGCGGCACCGGGGAGCTGTTTTTT
CDR3 length: 16; J gene: TRBJ1-2; clone size: .; V gene: TRBV4-1; D gene: TRBD1; CDR3 protein: CASSQVPGQSGYGYTF; CDR3 DNA: TGCGCCAGCAGCCAGGTCCCGGGACAGTCAGGCTATGGCTACACCTTC
CDR3 length: 14; J gene: TRBJ1-1; clone size: .; V gene: TRBV2; D gene: TRBD1; CDR3 protein: CASSGTGMNTEAFF; CDR3 DNA: TGTGCCAGCAGTGGGACAGGGATGAACACTGAAGCTTTCTTT
CDR3 length: 15; J gene: TRBJ1-6; clone size: .; V gene: TRBV2; D gene: .; CDR3 protein: CASGRWGSYNSPLHF; CDR3 DNA: TGTGCCAGCGGGAGATGGGGCTCCTATAATTCACCCCTCCACTTT
CDR3 length: 14; J gene: TRBJ1-2; clone size: .; V gene: TRBV6-5; D gene: .; CDR3 protein: CASSQTAIPGGYTF; CDR3 DNA: TGTGCCAGCAGCCAAACGGCCATCCCGGGAGGCTACACCTTC
CDR3 length: 13; J gene: TRBJ1-4; clone size: .; V gene: TRBV14; D gene: .; CDR3 protein: CASSQRVWEKLFF; CDR3 DNA: TGTGCCAGCAGCCAACGGGTTTGGGAAAAACTGTTTTTT
CDR3 length: 13; J gene: TRBJ1-2; clone size: .; V gene: TRBV24-1; D gene: TRBD1; CDR3 protein: CATSDGDSYGYTF; CDR3 DNA: TGTGCCACCAGTGATGGGGACAGCTATGGCTACACCTTC
CDR3 length: 15; J gene: TRBJ1-2; clone size: .; V gene: TRBV19; D gene: .; CDR3 protein: CASSTTNQPRYGYTF; CDR3 DNA: TGTGCCAGTAGTACCACTAACCAACCCCGCTATGGCTACACCTTC
CDR3 length: 15; J gene: TRBJ2-5; clone size: .; V gene: TRBV25-1; D gene: .; CDR3 protein: CASSDRGEGVETQYF; CDR3 DNA: TGTGCCAGCAGTGATCGTGGGGAAGGGGTGGAGACCCAGTACTTC
CDR3 length: 14; J gene: TRBJ1-2; clone size: .; V gene: TRBV1; D gene: .; CDR3 protein: CTSSPPPGGSGYTF; CDR3 DNA: TGCACCAGCAGCCCGCCCCCGGGGGGCAGCGGCTACACCTTC
CDR3 length: 16; J gene: TRBJ2-5; clone size: .; V gene: TRBV5-1; D gene: TRBD1; CDR3 protein: CASSTLPGQGAETQYF; CDR3 DNA: TGCGCCAGCAGCACCTTACCGGGACAGGGAGCAGAGACCCAGTACTTC
CDR3 length: 14; J gene: TRBJ2-3; clone size: .; V gene: TRBV7-3; D gene: .; CDR3 protein: CASSLSGVTDTQYF; CDR3 DNA: TGTGCCAGCAGCTTAAGCGGGGTTACAGATACGCAGTATTTT
CDR3 length: 14; J gene: TRBJ2-3; clone size: once; V gene: TRBV6-1; D gene: .; CDR3 protein: CASSDGGVADTQYF; CDR3 DNA: TGTGCCAGCAGTGATGGCGGTGTGGCAGATACGCAGTATTTT
CDR3 length: 15; J gene: TRBJ1-6; clone size: once; V gene: TRBV27; D gene: .; CDR3 protein: CASSLGGDGNSPLHF; CDR3 DNA: TGTGCCAGCAGTTTAGGGGGGGACGGGAATTCACCCCTCCACTTT
CDR3 length: 13; J gene: TRBJ1-1; clone size: .; V gene: TRBV28; D gene: .; CDR3 protein: CASSFSGGTEAFF; CDR3 DNA: TGTGCCAGCAGTTTTTCCGGGGGCACTGAAGCTTTCTTT
CDR3 length: 14; J gene: TRBJ2-1; clone size: .; V gene: TRBV29-1; D gene: TRBD2; CDR3 protein: CSVAWASGSNEQFF; CDR3 DNA: TGCAGCGTTGCGTGGGCTAGCGGGAGCAATGAGCAGTTCTTC
CDR3 length: 15; J gene: TRBJ1-1; clone size: .; V gene: TRBV19; D gene: .; CDR3 protein: CASSIPGRIDTEAFF; CDR3 DNA: TGTGCCAGTAGTATCCCGGGGAGGATAGACACTGAAGCTTTCTTT
CDR3 length: 16; J gene: TRBJ2-3; clone size: .; V gene: TRBV10-2; D gene: TRBD2; CDR3 protein: CASRYQSGRAKDTQYF; CDR3 DNA: TGCGCCAGCAGGTACCAAAGCGGGAGGGCCAAGGATACGCAGTATTTT
CDR3 length: 11; J gene: TRBJ1-2; clone size: .; V gene: TRBV12-3/TRBV12-4; D gene: .; CDR3 protein: CASSLGGGYTF; CDR3 DNA: TGTGCCAGCAGTTTAGGGGGCGGCTACACCTTC
CDR3 length: 14; J gene: TRBJ1-2; clone size: .; V gene: TRBV28; D gene: TRBD1; CDR3 protein: CASSPPGQNYGYTF; CDR3 DNA: TGTGCCAGCAGCCCCCCGGGACAGAACTATGGCTACACCTTC
CDR3 length: 16; J gene: TRBJ2-3; clone size: .; V gene: TRBV3-1/TRBV3-2; D gene: .; CDR3 protein: CASSHLGGGLTDTQYF; CDR3 DNA: TGTGCCAGCAGCCACCTAGGGGGGGGCCTCACAGATACGCAGTATTTT
CDR3 length: 14; J gene: TRBJ2-5; clone size: once; V gene: TRBV6-5; D gene: .; CDR3 protein: CASTRGQLQETQYF; CDR3 DNA: TGTGCCAGCACCCGAGGGCAGTTACAAGAGACCCAGTACTTC
CDR3 length: 18; J gene: TRBJ1-3; clone size: .; V gene: TRBV3-1/TRBV3-2; D gene: TRBD1; CDR3 protein: CASSQDSRDRGHGNTIYF; CDR3 DNA: TGTGCCAGCAGCCAAGATAGCAGGGACAGGGGGCATGGAAACACCATATATTTT
CDR3 length: 11; J gene: TRBJ2-1; clone size: .; V gene: TRBV28; D gene: .; CDR3 protein: CASTFSGGQFF; CDR3 DNA: TGTGCCAGCACCTTTTCGGGTGGGCAGTTCTTC
CDR3 length: 17; J gene: TRBJ1-5; clone size: .; V gene: TRBV27; D gene: TRBD1; CDR3 protein: CASSRDRAVESNQPQHF; CDR3 DNA: TGTGCCAGCAGTAGGGACAGGGCGGTTGAAAGCAATCAGCCCCAGCATTTT
CDR3 length: 13; J gene: TRBJ1-1; clone size: .; V gene: TRBV7-8; D gene: .; CDR3 protein: CASSSSSNTEAFF; CDR3 DNA: TGTGCCAGCAGCTCATCTAGTAACACTGAAGCTTTCTTT
CDR3 length: 17; J gene: TRBJ2-1; clone size: .; V gene: TRBV13; D gene: TRBD2; CDR3 protein: CASSPGTSGGPYNEQFF; CDR3 DNA: TGTGCCAGCAGCCCAGGGACTAGCGGGGGCCCCTACAATGAGCAGTTCTTC
CDR3 length: 12; J gene: TRBJ1-6; clone size: .; V gene: TRBV6-6; D gene: TRBD1; CDR3 protein: CASTRDRASLHF; CDR3 DNA: TGTGCCAGCACCCGGGACAGAGCATCCCTCCACTTT
CDR3 length: 15; J gene: TRBJ2-1; clone size: .; V gene: TRBV11-2; D gene: TRBD1; CDR3 protein: CASSFGQGAYNEQFF; CDR3 DNA: TGTGCCAGCAGCTTTGGACAGGGGGCCTACAATGAGCAGTTCTTC
CDR3 length: 14; J gene: TRBJ2-2; clone size: .; V gene: TRBV5-4; D gene: .; CDR3 protein: CASSLGQNTGELFF; CDR3 DNA: TGTGCCAGCAGCCTGGGACAGAACACCGGGGAGCTGTTTTTT
CDR3 length: 13; J gene: TRBJ1-1; clone size: .; V gene: TRBV2; D gene: .; CDR3 protein: CASSLQGPTEAFF; CDR3 DNA: TGTGCCAGCAGCCTACAGGGTCCCACTGAAGCTTTCTTT
CDR3 length: 16; J gene: TRBJ2-2; clone size: .; V gene: TRBV27; D gene: .; CDR3 protein: CASTPWRGVNTGELFF; CDR3 DNA: TGTGCCAGCACCCCTTGGAGAGGTGTGAACACCGGGGAGCTGTTTTTT
CDR3 length: 13; J gene: TRBJ1-2; clone size: .; V gene: TRBV7-9; D gene: .; CDR3 protein: CASTSRGGWHYTF; CDR3 DNA: TGTGCCAGCACCTCCCGCGGCGGATGGCACTACACCTTC
CDR3 length: 15; J gene: TRBJ2-1; clone size: .; V gene: TRBV5-5; D gene: TRBD1; CDR3 protein: CASSLTPDRGPWQFF; CDR3 DNA: TGTGCCAGCAGCTTGACCCCTGACAGGGGCCCATGGCAGTTCTTC
CDR3 length: 14; J gene: TRBJ2-7; clone size: .; V gene: TRBV11-2; D gene: .; CDR3 protein: CASSLGTPAYEQYF; CDR3 DNA: TGTGCCAGCAGCTTAGGCACTCCGGCCTACGAGCAGTACTTC
CDR3 length: 15; J gene: TRBJ2-7; clone size: .; V gene: TRBV3-1/TRBV3-2; D gene: .; CDR3 protein: CASSHDGTGGFTQYF; CDR3 DNA: TGTGCCAGCAGCCACGACGGGACTGGCGGTTTCACGCAGTACTTC
CDR3 length: 14; J gene: TRBJ2-3; clone size: .; V gene: TRBV3-1/TRBV3-2; D gene: .; CDR3 protein: CASSQAPGTDTQYF; CDR3 DNA: TGTGCCAGCAGCCAAGCCCCCGGCACAGATACGCAGTATTTT
CDR3 length: 16; J gene: TRBJ2-3; clone size: once; V gene: TRBV5-4; D gene: TRBD2; CDR3 protein: CASSLAGRGGTDTQYF; CDR3 DNA: TGTGCCAGCAGCTTGGCGGGGCGGGGGGGCACAGATACGCAGTATTTT
CDR3 length: 15; J gene: TRBJ1-1; clone size: .; V gene: TRBV18; D gene: .; CDR3 protein: CASSPPVGGGTEAFF; CDR3 DNA: TGTGCCAGCTCACCACCCGTCGGGGGTGGAACTGAAGCTTTCTTT
CDR3 length: 14; J gene: TRBJ1-6; clone size: .; V gene: TRBV28; D gene: .; CDR3 protein: CASSWDTGSSPLHF; CDR3 DNA: TGTGCCAGCAGTTGGGACACGGGGTCATCACCCCTCCACTTT
CDR3 length: 18; J gene: TRBJ2-1; clone size: .; V gene: TRBV27; D gene: .; CDR3 protein: CASSLRVSPSTSYNEQFF; CDR3 DNA: TGTGCCAGCAGTTTACGGGTTAGTCCCTCTACCTCCTACAATGAGCAGTTCTTC